This is a list of T cell receptor beta chains from one sample in a study of cytomegalovirus exposure and HLA in healthy donors. Generated by immunoSEQ multiplex PCR, the TCRdb table keeps only in-frame clones and is missing some. The top ten hold roughly 2.3% of the sample, which has hundreds of thousands of clones, roughly 89% seen once. The source material was PBMCs. These receptor sequences come from a woman between 18 and 30 years old in good health and CMV-seronegative. The CDR3 runs from the conserved cysteine through the conserved F or W. The D gene is left open where the match is weak. Size is omitted from some rows. Given values are once, few, many or a class for expanded clones.

j_call clone_size v_call d_call cdr3_aa cdr3_nt
TRBJ1-6 NA TRBV6-5 NA CASTNIGVSPLHF TGTGCCAGCACCAACATCGGGGTTTCACCCCTCCACTTT
TRBJ2-7 NA TRBV7-6 TRBD1 CASSQSGTGIHEQYF TGTGCCAGCAGCCAAAGCGGGACAGGGATCCACGAGCAGTACTTC
TRBJ2-3 NA TRBV29-1 TRBD1 CSVRGGADTQYF TGCAGCGTTAGAGGGGGCGCAGATACGCAGTATTTT
TRBJ2-3 NA TRBV30 NA CAWSSPGTYTQYF TGTGCCTGGAGTTCGCCGGGAACTTATACGCAGTATTTT
TRBJ2-1 NA TRBV27 TRBD1 CASRKTGGSNNEQFF TGTGCCAGCAGAAAAACAGGGGGCTCAAATAATGAGCAGTTCTTC
TRBJ1-1 NA TRBV2 NA CARTSKSRTEAFF TGTGCCAGAACATCAAAAAGTCGAACTGAAGCTTTCTTT
TRBJ2-1 once TRBV2 TRBD2 CASRASGGDYNEQFF TGTGCCAGCAGAGCTAGCGGGGGAGATTACAATGAGCAGTTCTTC
TRBJ2-2 NA TRBV2 TRBD2 CASSGLAGASTGELFF TGTGCCAGCAGTGGGCTAGCGGGGGCTTCCACCGGGGAGCTGTTTTTT
TRBJ1-1 few TRBV2 NA CASRGLTITEAFF TGTGCCAGCAGGGGACTGACGATCACTGAAGCTTTCTTT
TRBJ2-7 NA TRBV7-2 NA CASSLAGRGIYYEQYF TGTGCCAGCAGCTTAGCGGGGCGGGGAATTTACTACGAGCAGTACTTC
TRBJ2-3 NA TRBV11-3 NA CASSYHRADTQYF TGTGCCAGCAGTTACCACCGGGCAGATACGCAGTATTTT
TRBJ2-1 NA TRBV7-8 TRBD2 CASSLAGGGVYNEQFF TGTGCCAGCAGCTTAGCGGGCGGGGGGGTTTACAATGAGCAGTTCTTC
TRBJ1-1 NA TRBV6-1 TRBD1 CASTRTGSNTEAFF TGTGCCAGCACCAGGACAGGGTCGAACACTGAAGCTTTCTTT
TRBJ2-6 NA TRBV9 NA CASSVFRGSGANVLTF TGTGCCAGCAGCGTATTTCGGGGTTCGGGGGCCAACGTCCTGACTTTC
TRBJ2-1 NA TRBV19 NA CASSMSSASSNNEQFF TGTGCCAGTAGTATGTCTAGCGCTTCCTCTAACAATGAGCAGTTCTTC
TRBJ2-7 NA TRBV9 NA CASSVEPGLYEQYF TGTGCCAGCAGCGTAGAACCAGGGCTCTACGAGCAGTACTTC
TRBJ1-2 NA TRBV4-2 NA CASSCSGYTF TGTGCCAGCAGCTGTAGCGGCTACACCTTC
TRBJ1-1 NA TRBV2 NA CASIRQFMNTEAFF TGTGCCAGCATTCGCCAGTTCATGAACACTGAAGCTTTCTTT
TRBJ2-1 NA TRBV11-3 TRBD2 CASSLDGLGGWNEQFF TGTGCCAGCAGCTTAGACGGATTGGGGGGGTGGAATGAGCAGTTCTTC
TRBJ2-1 NA TRBV5-1 TRBD1 CASSLEGTGGDEQFF TGCGCCAGCAGCTTGGAGGGGACAGGGGGGGATGAGCAGTTCTTC
TRBJ2-1 once TRBV19 NA CASSILLDTYNEQFF TGTGCCAGTAGTATCCTTTTGGACACCTACAATGAGCAGTTCTTC
TRBJ1-1 NA TRBV7-8 NA CASSLMGGVTEAFF TGTGCCAGCAGCTTAATGGGCGGGGTCACTGAAGCTTTCTTT
TRBJ1-1 NA TRBV29-1 NA CSVERGGLGMNTEAFF TGCAGCGTTGAAAGGGGGGGCTTGGGAATGAACACTGAAGCTTTCTTT
TRBJ1-1 NA TRBV19 NA CASSITGRVERFSMNTEAFF TGTGCCAGTAGTATCACCGGCAGGGTGGAACGATTTTCCATGAACACTGAAGCTTTCTTT
TRBJ2-5 NA TRBV19 TRBD2 CASSIWAGGQETQYF TGTGCCAGTAGTATTTGGGCGGGGGGCCAAGAGACCCAGTACTTC
TRBJ1-2 NA TRBV5-1 NA CASSKGDNYGYTF TGCGCCAGCAGCAAAGGAGACAACTATGGCTACACCTTC
TRBJ2-7 NA TRBV7-6 TRBD1 CASSSVGDRSSYEQYF TGTGCCAGCAGCTCAGTAGGGGACAGGAGCTCCTACGAGCAGTACTTC
TRBJ1-6 NA TRBV5-4 NA CASSPPPGGPSPLHF TGTGCCAGCAGCCCCCCGCCCGGGGGACCTTCACCCCTCCACTTT
TRBJ1-1 NA TRBV6-5 NA CASSPEPNTEAFF TGTGCCAGCAGTCCAGAACCGAACACTGAAGCTTTCTTT
TRBJ1-1 NA TRBV30 NA CAWSRLYGGNTEAFF TGTGCCTGGAGTCGACTTTACGGCGGGAACACTGAAGCTTTCTTT
TRBJ1-2 NA TRBV14 NA CASSQYQGLGFDGYTF TGTGCCAGCAGCCAATACCAGGGGCTGGGTTTCGATGGCTACACCTTC
TRBJ2-1 NA TRBV2 TRBD2 CASRDQRGGYNEQFF TGTGCCAGCAGGGACCAGCGGGGGGGGTACAATGAGCAGTTCTTC
TRBJ1-2 once TRBV30 TRBD1 CAWREQQGFGYGYTF TGTGCCTGGAGGGAGCAACAGGGGTTCGGGTATGGCTACACCTTC
TRBJ2-3 once TRBV9 NA CASSRSGTLSDTQYF TGTGCCAGCAGTAGATCCGGGACTCTCTCAGATACGCAGTATTTT
TRBJ1-2 NA TRBV28 TRBD1 CASRPRQGGGYTF TGTGCCAGCAGACCGAGACAGGGGGGGGGCTACACCTTC
TRBJ1-1 NA TRBV5-4 NA CASSVGGAGASTEAFF TGTGCCAGCAGCGTGGGGGGCGCGGGGGCTAGCACTGAAGCTTTCTTT
TRBJ1-1 NA TRBV30 NA CAWSSGLAVILPTEAFF TGTGCCTGGAGTAGTGGTCTTGCAGTCATTTTGCCGACTGAAGCTTTCTTT
TRBJ2-1 NA TRBV5-1 TRBD2 CASSVLRGGDEQFF TGCGCCAGCAGCGTGCTGCGCGGGGGAGATGAGCAGTTCTTC
TRBJ1-6 NA TRBV27 NA CASRPSSYNSPLHF TGTGCCAGCAGACCTAGCTCCTATAATTCACCCCTCCACTTT
TRBJ1-2 few TRBV5-4 NA CASSLDRAYGYTF TGTGCCAGCAGCTTGGACAGGGCCTATGGCTACACCTTC
TRBJ2-5 NA TRBV11-1 TRBD2 CASSLDIGGGQETQYF TGTGCCAGCAGCTTAGATATCGGGGGGGGTCAAGAGACCCAGTACTTC
TRBJ2-4 NA TRBV30 TRBD2 CAWSKGLAGGNQGQYF TGTGCCTGGAGTAAGGGACTAGCGGGGGGAAACCAGGGGCAGTACTTC
TRBJ1-5 NA TRBV6-1 TRBD1 CASRTQGASNQPQHF TGTGCCAGCAGGACACAGGGGGCGAGCAATCAGCCCCAGCATTTT
TRBJ2-3 NA TRBV7-3 TRBD2 CASSLYPERGYTDTQYF TGTGCCAGCAGCTTATACCCCGAGCGGGGGTACACAGATACGCAGTATTTT
TRBJ1-6 NA TRBV5-1 NA CASSLAGTPYNSPLHF TGCGCCAGCAGCTTGGCCGGGACACCCTATAATTCACCCCTCCACTTT
TRBJ2-2 NA TRBV28 NA CASSWGGRPGELFF TGTGCCAGCAGCTGGGGGGGGCGGCCCGGGGAGCTGTTTTTT
TRBJ1-5 NA TRBV21-1 NA CASSTSSNQPQHF TGTGCCAGCAGCACCAGTAGCAATCAGCCCCAGCATTTT
TRBJ2-7 NA TRBV4-1 TRBD2 CASSQMSSGIYEQYF TGCGCCAGCAGCCAAATGTCTAGCGGGATCTACGAGCAGTACTTC
TRBJ2-1 NA TRBV2 NA CASSEDLQVKYNEQFF TGTGCCAGCAGTGAAGATCTTCAGGTCAAGTACAATGAGCAGTTCTTC
TRBJ1-6 NA TRBV27 NA CASSFQNYNSPLHF TGTGCCAGCAGTTTCCAGAACTATAATTCACCCCTCCACTTT
TRBJ2-2 NA TRBV5-6 TRBD1 CASSFGTATGELFF TGTGCCAGCAGCTTTGGGACAGCTACCGGGGAGCTGTTTTTT
TRBJ2-5 NA TRBV13 TRBD1 CASSLEDRAKQYF TGTGCCAGCAGCCTCGAGGACAGGGCAAAGCAGTACTTC
TRBJ1-3 NA TRBV29-1 NA CSVWTANSGNTIYF TGCAGCGTTTGGACAGCCAACTCTGGAAACACCATATATTTT
TRBJ2-7 once TRBV11-2 TRBD1 CASSLGQGASYEQYF TGTGCCAGCAGCCTTGGACAGGGGGCCTCCTACGAGCAGTACTTC
TRBJ2-5 NA TRBV7-8 TRBD2 CASSLGVSSGGTQETQYF TGTGCCAGCAGCTTAGGCGTTTCTAGCGGGGGAACTCAAGAGACCCAGTACTTC